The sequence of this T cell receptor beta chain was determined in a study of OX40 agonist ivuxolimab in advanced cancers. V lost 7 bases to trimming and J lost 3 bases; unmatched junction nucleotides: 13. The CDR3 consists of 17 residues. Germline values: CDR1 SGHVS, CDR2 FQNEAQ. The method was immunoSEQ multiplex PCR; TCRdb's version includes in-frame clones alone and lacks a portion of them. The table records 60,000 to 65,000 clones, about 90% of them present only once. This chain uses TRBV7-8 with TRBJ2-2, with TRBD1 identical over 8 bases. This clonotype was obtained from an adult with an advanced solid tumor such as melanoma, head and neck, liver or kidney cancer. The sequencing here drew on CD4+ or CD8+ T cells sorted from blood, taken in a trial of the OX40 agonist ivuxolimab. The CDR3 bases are TGTGCCAGCACTTCCCTCGACAGGGGACTTGACACCGGGGAGCTGTTTTTT. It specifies CASTSLDRGLDTGELFF.